The clone carrying this T cell receptor (beta chain) was counted once. What it binds is unknown. This record comes from a study of cytomegalovirus exposure and HLA in healthy donors. Regarding the study as a whole: Per published reports, the classifier diagnosed cytomegalovirus status with high specificity and sensitivity. Associated with cytomegalovirus, according to the listing, were 164 TCR beta chains.

The approximately 120-subject validation cohort, separate from the roughly 700-subject first cohort, included the donors. Clones were sequenced by immunoSEQ multiplex PCR, and TCRdb holds only the in-frame ones, with some missing. The sample lists about 220,000 clones, around 88% occurring once. Looked up from germline, CDR1 is SGHRS and CDR2 is YFSETQ. Trimming pared 0 bases from V and 8 bases from J, leaving 11 bases between. CDR3 length: 14 amino acids. This TCR was recovered from a woman younger than 30 in good health and CMV-seronegative. The sequencing sample was made of PBMCs. The chain is built from TRBV5-1 and TRBJ1-4; maybe TRBD1 (6 bases). The CDR3 region is CASSLGGGDEKLFF. CDR3 nucleotide sequence: TGCGCCAGCAGCTTGGGAGGGGGAGACGAAAAACTGTTTTTT.